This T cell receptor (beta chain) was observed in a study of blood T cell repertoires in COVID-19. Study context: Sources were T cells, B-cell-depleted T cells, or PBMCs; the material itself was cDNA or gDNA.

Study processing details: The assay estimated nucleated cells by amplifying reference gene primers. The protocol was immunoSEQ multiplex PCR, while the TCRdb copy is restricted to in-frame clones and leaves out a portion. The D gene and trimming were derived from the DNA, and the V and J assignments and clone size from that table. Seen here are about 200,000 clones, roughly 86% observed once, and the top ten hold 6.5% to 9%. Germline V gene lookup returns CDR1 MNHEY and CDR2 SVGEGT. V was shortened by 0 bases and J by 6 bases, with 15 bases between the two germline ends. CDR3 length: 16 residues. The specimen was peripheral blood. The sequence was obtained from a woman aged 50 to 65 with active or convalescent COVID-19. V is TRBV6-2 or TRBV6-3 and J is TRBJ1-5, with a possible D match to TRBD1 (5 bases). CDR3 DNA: TGTGCCAGCAGTTACTCGATGGGGCGCGGTAGTCAGCCCCAGCATTTT. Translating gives CASSYSMGRGSQPQHF.